These T cell receptor beta chains were read from a single sample in a study of T cell responses to AZD1222 COVID-19 vaccine. The data were produced by immunoSEQ multiplex PCR, yet TCRdb's version contains in-frame clones alone and is incomplete. Here the sample spans some 110,000 clones, more than 65% being singletons. Sequences were derived from peripheral blood, sampled on day 0 of AZD1222 vaccination. These receptors all come from an adult in good health. Each CDR3 is given without its conserved first and last residue. D genes are given only for firm matches.

cdr3_aa,v_call,d_call
ASSADINEKLF,TRBV18,NA
ASSLEGYT,TRBV6-5,NA
AIARGTLYEQY,TRBV28,NA
ASSLWSDNEKLF,TRBV3-1/TRBV3-2,NA
ASSYSFFSGSYEQY,TRBV6-5,NA
ASSLPGPEQY,TRBV5-1,NA
ASSPSQEANYGYT,TRBV18,NA
ASSPSGTGESYT,TRBV18,NA
ASSQFAATGTRSEQY,TRBV4-2,NA
ASRQLAGYEQY,TRBV6-5,NA
ASSGDYEQY,TRBV9,NA
ASSTGRGSAGELF,TRBV5-1,NA
AWTPPGSAGNTIY,TRBV30,NA
ASSLDQGVNTGELF,TRBV7-6,TRBD1
ASSSGLAGGEQF,TRBV11-3,TRBD2
ASSQDIGTYGYT,TRBV4-2,NA
AWRLGGSEQY,TRBV30,NA
AISGRGEQY,TRBV10-3,NA
ASSLVGTSMV,TRBV7-3,TRBD2
ASRPGLSSYEQY,TRBV2,NA
ASSFLGLGRGNTIY,TRBV28,NA
ASSHGQGLTNEKLF,TRBV4-2,TRBD1
ASSFGQGAWETQY,TRBV2,TRBD1